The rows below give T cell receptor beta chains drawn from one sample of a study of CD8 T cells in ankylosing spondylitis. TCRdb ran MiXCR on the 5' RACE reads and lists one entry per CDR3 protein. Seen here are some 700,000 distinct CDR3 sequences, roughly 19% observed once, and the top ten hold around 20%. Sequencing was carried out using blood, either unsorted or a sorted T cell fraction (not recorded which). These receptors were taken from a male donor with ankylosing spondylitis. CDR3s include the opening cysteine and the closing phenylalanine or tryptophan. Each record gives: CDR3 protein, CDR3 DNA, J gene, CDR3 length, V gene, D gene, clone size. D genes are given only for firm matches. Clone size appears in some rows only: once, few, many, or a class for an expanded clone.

CSVALSVGYTF TGCAGCGTTGCGCTGAGTGTAGGCTACACCTTC TRBJ1-2 11 TRBV29-1 - few
CASSYSGEGYTF TGTGCCAGCAGTTACTCCGGGGAAGGCTACACCTTC TRBJ1-2 12 TRBV6-5 - -
CSASRGGASGELFF TGCAGTGCTAGTCGCGGGGGGGCATCCGGGGAGCTGTTTTTT TRBJ2-2 14 TRBV20-1 TRBD2 -
CASRRDDTQYF TGTGCCAGTAGGAGGGATGATACCCAGTACTTC TRBJ2-5 11 TRBV19 - -
CASSLPKGRTQYF TGTGCCAGCAGTCTCCCCAAGGGGCGGACGCAGTATTTT TRBJ2-3 13 TRBV12-3/TRBV12-4 - -
CASSSLNSVGNIQYF TGTGCCAGCAGCTCTCTCAATAGCGTGGGAAACATTCAGTACTTC TRBJ2-4 15 TRBV11-2 - many
CATSAGRNTGELFF TGTGCCACCAGCGCAGGGCGGAACACCGGGGAGCTGTTTTTT TRBJ2-2 14 TRBV24-1 - -
CASSSRLAGGVGELFF TGTGCCAGCAGCTCCCGACTAGCGGGAGGAGTCGGGGAGCTGTTTTTT TRBJ2-2 16 TRBV7-6 TRBD2 -
CASSFGTAGPYEQYF TGCGCCAGCAGCTTTGGTACCGCGGGGCCCTACGAGCAGTACTTC TRBJ2-7 15 TRBV5-1 - few
CASSFWDSSYNEQFF TGTGCCAGCAGCTTTTGGGACTCCTCCTACAATGAGCAGTTCTTC TRBJ2-1 15 TRBV5-5 - -